Following are 10 T cell receptor beta chains from one sample sequenced in a study of cytomegalovirus exposure and HLA in healthy donors. PCR amplification relied on 60 Vbeta primers (plus 13 Jbeta primers). TCRdb's copy holds only in-frame clones and misses some; the assay was immunoSEQ multiplex PCR. This sample's table has some 140,000 clones. The sample taken for sequencing was PBMCs. The receptors come from an older woman in good health and CMV-seronegative.

The chain links TRBV9 to TRBJ2-1; TRBD2 matches at 8 bases. Germline V gene lookup returns CDR1 SGDLS and CDR2 YYNGEE. The trim removed 0 bases at V and 4 bases at J, leaving 3 bases unmatched. The CDR3 runs 15 residues. CDR3 sequence reads: CASSVGTSNYNEQFF. The CDR3 bases are TGTGCCAGCAGCGTAGGGACTAGCAATTACAATGAGCAGTTCTTC.

J is TRBJ2-2 and V is TRBV25-1; D may be TRBD2 (6 bases). V was trimmed by 3 bases and J by 5 bases, leaving 10 bases between them. Germline V lookup: CDR1 MGHDK, CDR2 SYGVNS. The CDR3 extends over 14 amino acids. CDR3 sequence reads: CASSEPGGTGELFF. The DNA for the CDR3 is TGTGCCAGCAGTGAGCCTGGGGGGACCGGGGAGCTGTTTTTT.

The chain has TRBV9 and TRBJ2-2; a weak D match, TRBD1 (5 bases). Trimming cost V 4 bases and J 5 bases, with 15 bases left between them. Looked up from germline, CDR1 is SGDLS and CDR2 is YYNGEE. There are 15 residues in the CDR3. The CDR3, as DNA: TGTGCCAGCAGCCCCTGGGGCGGCGAAACCGGGGAGCTGTTTTTT. Translation: CASSPWGGETGELFF.

This sequence joins TRBV28 and TRBJ2-5; maybe TRBD2 (5 bases). Germline-derived CDR1 and CDR2 are MDHEN and SYDVKM. Trimming shortened V by 8 bases and J by 2 bases, and 15 bases separated the two germline ends. The CDR3 has 14 residues. The CDR3 DNA is TGTGCCAGCGGTAGCGACCTAATACAAGAGACCCAGTACTTC. It is translated as CASGSDLIQETQYF.

This chain links TRBV28 with TRBJ2-2; 7 bases are a match to TRBD1. In germline, CDR1 is MDHEN, CDR2 SYDVKM. The junction had 11 bases not matched to a gene; V was cut back by 4 bases and J by 3 bases. The CDR3 runs 17 residues. The CDR3 DNA reads TGTGCCAGCAGTTCCTATGACAGGGCCCCCGACACCGGGGAGCTGTTTTTT. Translated, it gives CASSSYDRAPDTGELFF.

This CDR3 reads CASSPGQGGGDTQYF. The DNA of the CDR3 is TGCGCCAGCAGCCCGGGACAGGGGGGCGGCGATACGCAGTATTTT. The rearrangement links TRBV5-1 to TRBJ2-3; 11 positions agree with TRBD1. The CDR3 sequence is 15 residues long. V dropped 4 bases and J dropped 6; count of bases not matched to a gene: 7. From germline, CDR1 is SGHRS and CDR2 YFSETQ. Together with reference TRBV5-1 and TRBJ2-3, the CDR3 gives the full variable domain: KAGVTQTPRYLIKTRGQQVTLSCSPISGHRSVSWYQQTPGQGLQFLFEYFSETQRNKGNFPGRFSGRQFSNSRSEMNVSTLELGDSALYLCASSPGQGGGDTQYFGPGTRLTVL.

The chain is built from TRBV4-1 and TRBJ2-1, with 9 bases that match TRBD1. V shed 6 bases, J shed 4 bases, and the junction held 7 bases outside the gene matches. There are 15 residues in the CDR3. The germline gives CDR1 MGHRA, CDR2 YSYEKL. In DNA form, the CDR3 reads TGCGCCAGCAGTACCCCGGGACAGGGTTACAATGAGCAGTTCTTC. This encodes CASSTPGQGYNEQFF.

The V call is TRBV30, the J call TRBJ1-4, with D tentatively TRBD1 (5 bases). This CDR3 has 14 residues. V dropped 2 bases and J dropped 3 bases, with 10 bases sitting between them. CDR1 GTSNPN and CDR2 SVGIG come from the germline V gene (reference sequence). The CDR3 bases are TGTGCCTGGAGTAAGGGGTGGCCTAATGAAAAACTGTTTTTT. It translates to CAWSKGWPNEKLFF. Full variable domain (remainder filled in from reference TRBV30 and TRBJ1-4): SQTIHQWPATLVQPVGSPLSLECTVEGTSNPNLYWYRQAAGRGLQLLFYSVGIGQISSEVPQNLSASRPQDRQFILSSKKLLLSDSGFYLCAWSKGWPNEKLFFGSGTQLSVL.

The chain is built from TRBV19 and TRBJ2-5; D is undetermined. The ends were cut back, 4 bases at V and 3 bases at J, with 3 bases in the middle. The germline CDR1 and CDR2 sequences are LNHDA and SQIVND (reference sequence). The CDR3 contains 11 residues. CDR3 residues: CASSSEETQYF. The CDR3 region has the DNA TGTGCCAGTAGTAGCGAAGAGACCCAGTACTTC.

This chain joins TRBV28 and TRBJ2-6; 8 bases line up with TRBD1. V shed 7 bases and J 2 bases; nucleotides not matched to a gene: 10. This CDR3 contains 17 residues. Germline CDR1 reads MDHEN; CDR2 reads SYDVKM. DNA for the CDR3: TGTGCCAGCAACTCGTTCCAGGGGGCGGCTGGGGCCAACGTCCTGACTTTC. Protein: CASNSFQGAAGANVLTF. The whole variable domain, remainder taken from reference TRBV28 and TRBJ2-6, is DVKVTQSSRYLVKRTGEKVFLECVQDMDHENMFWYRQDPGLGLRLIYFSYDVKMKEKGDIPEGYSVSREKKERFSLILESASTNQTSMYLCASNSFQGAAGANVLTFGAGSRLTVL.